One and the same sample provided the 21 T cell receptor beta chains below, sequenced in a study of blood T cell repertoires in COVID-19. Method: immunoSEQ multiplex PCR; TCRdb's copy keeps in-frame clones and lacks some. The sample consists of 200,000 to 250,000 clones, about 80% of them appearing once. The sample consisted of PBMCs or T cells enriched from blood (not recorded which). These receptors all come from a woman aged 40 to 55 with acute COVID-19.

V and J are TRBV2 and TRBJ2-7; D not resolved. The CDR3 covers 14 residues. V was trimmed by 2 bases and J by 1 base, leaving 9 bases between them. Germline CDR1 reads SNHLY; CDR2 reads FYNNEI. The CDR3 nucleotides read TGTGCCAGCAGTGAAATTAGTCGGTCCTACGAGCAGTACTTC. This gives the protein CASSEISRSYEQYF.

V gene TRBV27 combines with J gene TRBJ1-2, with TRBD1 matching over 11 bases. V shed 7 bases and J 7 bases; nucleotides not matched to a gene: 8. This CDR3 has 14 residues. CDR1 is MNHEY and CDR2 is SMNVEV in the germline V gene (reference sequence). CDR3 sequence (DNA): TGTGCCAGCAAGAAGGACAGGGGGCGCATTGGCTACACCTTC. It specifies CASKKDRGRIGYTF.

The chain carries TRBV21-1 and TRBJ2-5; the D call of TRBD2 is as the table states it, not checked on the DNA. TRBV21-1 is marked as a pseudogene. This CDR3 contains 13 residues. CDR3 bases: TGTGCCAGCAGCAAAGCCTCCCAAGAGACCCAGTACTTC. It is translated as CASSKASQETQYF.

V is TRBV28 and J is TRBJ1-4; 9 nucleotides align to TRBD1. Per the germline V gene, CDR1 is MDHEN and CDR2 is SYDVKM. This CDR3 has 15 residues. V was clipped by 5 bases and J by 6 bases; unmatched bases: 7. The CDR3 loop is CASSGWTGEDEKLFF. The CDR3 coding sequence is TGTGCCAGCAGTGGATGGACAGGGGAAGATGAAAAACTGTTTTTT.

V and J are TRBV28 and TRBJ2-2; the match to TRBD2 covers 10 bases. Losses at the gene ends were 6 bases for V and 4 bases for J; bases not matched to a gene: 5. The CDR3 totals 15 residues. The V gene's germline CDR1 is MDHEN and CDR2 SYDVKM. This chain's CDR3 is CASSNLAGGTGELFF. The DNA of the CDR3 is TGTGCCAGCAGCAACTTAGCGGGAGGCACCGGGGAGCTGTTTTTT.

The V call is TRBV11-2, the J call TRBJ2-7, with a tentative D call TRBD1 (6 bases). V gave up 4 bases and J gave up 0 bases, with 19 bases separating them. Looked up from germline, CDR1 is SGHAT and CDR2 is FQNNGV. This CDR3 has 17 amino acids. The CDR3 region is CASSSVQGSDFSYEQYF. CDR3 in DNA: TGTGCCAGCAGCTCTGTACAGGGATCAGATTTCTCCTACGAGCAGTACTTC.

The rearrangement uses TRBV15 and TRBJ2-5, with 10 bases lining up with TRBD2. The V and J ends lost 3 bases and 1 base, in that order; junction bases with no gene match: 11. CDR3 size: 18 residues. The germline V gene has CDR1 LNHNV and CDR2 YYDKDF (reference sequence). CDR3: CATSSKGGLAGAQETQYF. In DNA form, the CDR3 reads TGTGCCACCAGCAGCAAGGGGGGGCTAGCGGGGGCCCAAGAGACCCAGTACTTC.

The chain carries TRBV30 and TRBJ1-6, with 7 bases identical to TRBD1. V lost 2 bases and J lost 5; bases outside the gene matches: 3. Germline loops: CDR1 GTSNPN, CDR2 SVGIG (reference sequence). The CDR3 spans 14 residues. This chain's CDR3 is CAWSSGTDNSPLHF. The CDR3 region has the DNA TGTGCCTGGAGTTCCGGGACAGATAATTCACCCCTCCACTTT. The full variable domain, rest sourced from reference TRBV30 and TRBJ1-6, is SQTIHQWPATLVQPVGSPLSLECTVEGTSNPNLYWYRQAAGRGLQLLFYSVGIGQISSEVPQNLSASRPQDRQFILSSKKLLLSDSGFYLCAWSSGTDNSPLHFGNGTRLTVT.

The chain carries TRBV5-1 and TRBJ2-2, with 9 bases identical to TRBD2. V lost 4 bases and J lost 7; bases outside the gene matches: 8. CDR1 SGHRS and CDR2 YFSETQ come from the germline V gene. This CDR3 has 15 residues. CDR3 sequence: CASSPTAGGGGELFF. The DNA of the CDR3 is TGCGCCAGCAGCCCGACAGCGGGAGGTGGCGGGGAGCTGTTTTTT.

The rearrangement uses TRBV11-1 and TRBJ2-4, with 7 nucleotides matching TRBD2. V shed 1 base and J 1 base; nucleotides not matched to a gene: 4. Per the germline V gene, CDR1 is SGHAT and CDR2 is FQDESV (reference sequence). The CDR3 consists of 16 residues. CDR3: CASSLEPRGAKNIQYF. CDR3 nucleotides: TGTGCCAGCAGCTTAGAGCCGCGGGGGGCCAAAAACATTCAGTACTTC.

CDR3 region: CASSQGGGKTEAFF. In nucleotides, the CDR3 is TGCGCCAGCAGCCAGGGGGGAGGGAAAACTGAAGCTTTCTTT. The V call is TRBV4-3, the J call TRBJ1-1; weak D call: TRBD1 (5 bases). The germline V gene encodes CDR1 LGHNA and CDR2 YSLEER. The V and J ends lost 3 bases and 5 bases respectively, with 13 bases between them. The CDR3 spans 14 residues.

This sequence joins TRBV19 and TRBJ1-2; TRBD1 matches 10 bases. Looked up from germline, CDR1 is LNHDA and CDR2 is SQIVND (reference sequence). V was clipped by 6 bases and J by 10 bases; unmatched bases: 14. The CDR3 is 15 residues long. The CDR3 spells CASSKTGGGRFDYTF. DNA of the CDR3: TGTGCCAGTAGCAAGACAGGGGGCGGTAGGTTTGACTACACCTTC.

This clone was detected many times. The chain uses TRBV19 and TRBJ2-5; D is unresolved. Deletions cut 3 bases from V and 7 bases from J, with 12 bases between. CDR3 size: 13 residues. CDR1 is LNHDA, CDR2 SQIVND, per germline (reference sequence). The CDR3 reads CASSIATLGTQYF. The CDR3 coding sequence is TGTGCCAGTAGTATTGCGACTTTGGGGACCCAGTACTTC.

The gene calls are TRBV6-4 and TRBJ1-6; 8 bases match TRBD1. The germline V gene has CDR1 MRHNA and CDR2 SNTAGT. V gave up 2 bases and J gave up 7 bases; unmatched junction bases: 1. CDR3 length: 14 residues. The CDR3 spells CASSDGTGNSPLHF. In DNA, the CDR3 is TGTGCCAGCAGTGACGGGACAGGCAATTCACCCCTCCACTTT.

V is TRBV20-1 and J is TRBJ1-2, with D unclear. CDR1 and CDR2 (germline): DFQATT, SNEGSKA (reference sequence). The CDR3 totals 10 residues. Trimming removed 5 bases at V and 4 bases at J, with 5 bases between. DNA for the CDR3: TGCAGTGCTCTTGTCTATGGCTACACCTTC. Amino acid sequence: CSALVYGYTF.

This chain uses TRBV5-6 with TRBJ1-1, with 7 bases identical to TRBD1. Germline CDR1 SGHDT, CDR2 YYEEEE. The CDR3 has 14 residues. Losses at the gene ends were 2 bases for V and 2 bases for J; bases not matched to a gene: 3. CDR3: CASSFGTVNTEAFF. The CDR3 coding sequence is TGTGCCAGCAGCTTCGGGACAGTTAACACTGAAGCTTTCTTT.

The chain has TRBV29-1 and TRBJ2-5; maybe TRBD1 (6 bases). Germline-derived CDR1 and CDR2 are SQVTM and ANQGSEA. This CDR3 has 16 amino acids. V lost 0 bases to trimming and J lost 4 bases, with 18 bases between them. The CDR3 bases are TGCAGCGTTGAAGATCTTGTAGGCAGGGGAAGAGAGACCCAGTACTTC. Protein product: CSVEDLVGRGRETQYF.

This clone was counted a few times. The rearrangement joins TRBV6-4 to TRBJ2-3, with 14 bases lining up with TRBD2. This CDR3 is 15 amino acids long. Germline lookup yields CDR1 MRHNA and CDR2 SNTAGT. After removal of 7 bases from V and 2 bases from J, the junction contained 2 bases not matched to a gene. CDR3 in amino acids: CASKTSGGATDTQYF. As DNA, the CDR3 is TGTGCCAGCAAGACTAGCGGGGGGGCCACAGATACGCAGTATTTT.

This CDR3 is CASSLEQGTDTQYF. The CDR3, as DNA: TGTGCCAGCAGCTTAGAGCAGGGCACAGATACGCAGTATTTT. The chain carries TRBV11-2 and TRBJ2-3; D remains ambiguous. Germline CDR1 reads SGHAT; CDR2 reads FQNNGV. Between the trimmed V and J ends, which lost 0 bases and 1 base, there was a span of 5 bases. The CDR3 totals 14 residues.

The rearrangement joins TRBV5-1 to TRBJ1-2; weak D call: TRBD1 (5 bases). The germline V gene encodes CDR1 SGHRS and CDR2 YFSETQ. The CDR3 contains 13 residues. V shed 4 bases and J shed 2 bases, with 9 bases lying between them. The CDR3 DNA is TGCGCCAGCAGCCCCGGACACAACTATGGCTACACCTTC. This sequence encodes CASSPGHNYGYTF.

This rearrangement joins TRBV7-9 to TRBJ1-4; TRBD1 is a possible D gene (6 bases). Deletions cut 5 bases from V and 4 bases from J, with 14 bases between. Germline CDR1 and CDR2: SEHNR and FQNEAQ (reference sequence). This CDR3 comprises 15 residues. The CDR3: CASSDPGGRNEKLFF. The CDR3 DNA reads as TGTGCCAGCAGCGACCCGGGGGGCCGTAATGAAAAACTGTTTTTT.